The entry below describes one TCR beta chain. At one of its ends the junction is not consistent with the germline gene, which may arise from a read error. Germline CDR1 MNHNY, CDR2 SVGAGI (reference sequence). There are 16 residues in the CDR3. One entry per CDR3 protein results from TCRdb running MiXCR on the PCR reads. The sample has more than 10,000 distinct CDR3 sequences; over 45% are singletons. The sample belongs to a study of immune characterization of retroperitoneal liposarcoma. The receptor comes from a female donor with retroperitoneal liposarcoma. The chain recombines TRBV6-6 with TRBJ2-3, with 13 positions matching TRBD2. Sequences were obtained from tumor tissue. The CDR3 sequence: CASSYSRTSGRETQHF. In nucleotides, the CDR3 is TGTGCCAGCAGTTACTCGCGTACTAGCGGGAGGGAGACCCAGCACTTC.